The source of this TCR beta chain is a study of spatial heterogeneity in lung cancer. Study results and limitations: The number of expanded tumor alpha and beta chains correlated with mutation number.

The presence of a unique molecular identifier marked each TCR cDNA molecule. One entry per CDR3 protein results from TCRdb running MiXCR on the 5' RACE reads. The repertoire consists of around 18,000 distinct CDR3 sequences, with around 6.5% occurring once and the leading ten covering 20% to 25%. Regarding time point: sample taken at primary tumor resection. Some 72 TRACERx patients with early, untreated non-small cell lung cancer donated samples. Concerning this clonotype: Its antigen is undetermined.

Germline V gene lookup returns CDR1 DFQATT and CDR2 SNEGSKA (reference sequence). Trimming took off 0 bases at V and 0 bases at J, with 13 bases between the two ends. The CDR3 length is 16 residues. This sample comprised lung tumor tissue, obtained at surgery. The V gene is TRBV20-1, the J gene TRBJ2-3; D is unclear. The sequence was collected from a female donor with early-stage non-small cell lung cancer. The CDR3, as DNA: TGCAGTGCTAGAGAGGGCACAGACCCTAGCACAGATACGCAGTATTTT. It is translated as CSAREGTDPSTDTQYF.